Described below is a single TCR beta chain sequence and its context. What it binds is not known. V was trimmed by 3 bases and J by 4 bases, leaving 9 bases between them. The germline CDR1 and CDR2 sequences are SGHTA and FQGTGA. The CDR3 is 13 amino acids. Sequenced by immunoSEQ multiplex PCR; TCRdb stores in-frame clones only, minus some. The sample contains 65,000 to 90,000 clones, 93% of which appear only once. The record originates from a study of siplizumab effects on memory and regulatory T cells. Study conclusions and caveats: Major contributors to the alloresponse seemed to be naive T cells, which also appeared more diverse than memory cells. Among sequences traceable to unstimulated CD4+ memory cells, alloreactive ones were significantly reduced by siplizumab. It was not possible to assign a naive or memory phenotype to roughly 80-97% of proliferating CD4+ or CD8+ clones. Treg origin accounted for an average of roughly 69% of mappable alloreactive CD4+ clones with siplizumab and about 27% in controls.

The source is a human donor in good health. Sequenced material: CD8+ T cells sorted from blood. V is TRBV7-3 and J is TRBJ2-5; D tentatively reads TRBD1 or TRBD2 (6 bases each). The CDR3 sequence is CASSLRGAETQYF. For the CDR3, the DNA is TGTGCCAGCAGCTTGAGGGGGGCAGAGACCCAGTACTTC.